Listed below are T cell receptor beta chains from one sample, sequenced in a study of OX40 agonist ivuxolimab in advanced cancers. Libraries were prepared by immunoSEQ multiplex PCR; TCRdb keeps only in-frame clonotypes and omits some of them. The sample shows approximately 82,000 clones, almost 90% of them seen only once. Source: CD4+ or CD8+ T cells sorted from blood, taken in a trial of the OX40 agonist ivuxolimab. These receptors came from an adult with an advanced solid tumor such as melanoma, head and neck, liver or kidney cancer. Each CDR3 is given with its conserved first and last residue. A D gene is named only where the DNA matches it firmly. Some rows mark clone size as missing; the rest say once, few, many or name a class of expanded clone.

d_call,j_call,v_call,clone_size,cdr3_nt,cdr3_aa
.,TRBJ2-5,TRBV9,.,TGTGCCAGCAGCGTAGACGAGGGAGAGACCCAGTACTTC,CASSVDEGETQYF
TRBD2,TRBJ2-2,TRBV7-3,.,TGTGCCAGCAGCTATTCGACTAGCGGGAACACCGGGGAGCTGTTTTTT,CASSYSTSGNTGELFF
.,TRBJ1-2,TRBV4-2,few,TGTGCCAGCAGCCAAGTCCCAACAGAGACCTATGGCTACACCTTC,CASSQVPTETYGYTF
TRBD2,TRBJ2-1,TRBV15,few,TGTGCCACCAGCAGACCCGGGACTAGGGTCTATGAGCAGTTCTTC,CATSRPGTRVYEQFF
.,TRBJ2-2,TRBV7-3,.,TGTGCCAGCAGCTTATATGGGAGTGGTACCGGGGAGCTGTTTTTT,CASSLYGSGTGELFF
.,TRBJ2-7,TRBV15,.,TGTGCCACCAGCAGAGATAGGGTGGTAGCTTCCCACGAGCAGTACTTC,CATSRDRVVASHEQYF
TRBD2,TRBJ2-7,TRBV6-1,once,TGTGCCAGCATGGGGAGGGGCTTTTACGAGCAGTACTTC,CASMGRGFYEQYF
TRBD2,TRBJ2-1,TRBV7-9,.,TGTGCCAGCAGCTTTGGACTAGCGGTCGATGAGCAGTTCTTC,CASSFGLAVDEQFF
TRBD1,TRBJ2-7,TRBV6-1,.,TGTGCCAGCTTGGGACAGTCCTACGAGCAGTACTTC,CASLGQSYEQYF
TRBD1,TRBJ2-7,TRBV2,.,TGTGCCAGCAGTCTCTATACTCCGGGACAGGGGGACGAGCAGTACTTC,CASSLYTPGQGDEQYF
.,TRBJ2-3,TRBV5-1,.,TGCGCCAGCAGCGTAGATCAGGGGCCCGGCACAGATACGCAGTATTTT,CASSVDQGPGTDTQYF
TRBD2,TRBJ2-7,TRBV5-1,.,TGCGCCAGCAGCTTGGCCCGGCTAGCGGGAGTGTACGAGCAGTACTTC,CASSLARLAGVYEQYF
.,TRBJ2-5,TRBV25-1,.,TGTGCCAGCAGCACCGGGACCCTACCAGGGAGGACCCAGTACTTC,CASSTGTLPGRTQYF
.,TRBJ2-5,TRBV7-2,.,TGTGCCAGCAGCTTGGTCGGGGAAACCCAGTACTTC,CASSLVGETQYF
.,TRBJ2-7,TRBV29-1,.,TGCAGCGTTTCGCGGTTGGGATCTTACGAGCAGTACTTC,CSVSRLGSYEQYF
TRBD1,TRBJ1-1,TRBV11-2,.,TGTGCCAGCAGACTTTCAGGGGGCACTGAAGCTTTCTTT,CASRLSGGTEAFF
TRBD2,TRBJ2-4,TRBV7-2,.,TGTGCCAGCAGCCCCAGCGGGAGGCCTGGGGACATTCAGTACTTC,CASSPSGRPGDIQYF
TRBD1,TRBJ2-7,TRBV13,.,TGTGCCAGCAGCCCTAGGCCTTGGACAGGGGGTTCCTACGAGCAGTACTTC,CASSPRPWTGGSYEQYF
.,TRBJ1-3,TRBV9,.,TGTGCCAGCAGCGTAGACAACTCTGGAAACACCATATATTTT,CASSVDNSGNTIYF
.,TRBJ1-2,TRBV27,.,TGTGCCAGCAGTTTATCCGGGGGCTATGGCTACACCTTC,CASSLSGGYGYTF
.,TRBJ1-2,TRBV11-1,.,TGTGCCAGCAGCTCTAGACAGCATTATGGCTACACCTTC,CASSSRQHYGYTF
.,TRBJ2-1,TRBV6-5,.,TGTGCCAGCAGTAAACAGCGGGCCTACAATGAGCAGTTCTTC,CASSKQRAYNEQFF
.,TRBJ2-2,TRBV7-9,.,TGTGCCAGCACCCGAGCGAACACCGGGGAGCTGTTTTTT,CASTRANTGELFF
.,TRBJ2-5,TRBV6-1,.,TGTGCCAGCAGTGAAGCCCAACAAGGGAACCAGTACTTC,CASSEAQQGNQYF
.,TRBJ1-2,TRBV18,.,TGTGCCAGCTCACCATTGGCAGTTGGTGGCTACACCTTC,CASSPLAVGGYTF
.,TRBJ2-7,TRBV23-1,.,TGCGCCAGCAGTCCCCGGGGTAGCGGCTACGAGCAGTATTTC,CASSPRGSGYEQYF
.,TRBJ2-1,TRBV5-4,once,TGTGCCAGTAGTTCAAGACTCACCTACAATGAGCAGTTCTTC,CASSSRLTYNEQFF
TRBD2,TRBJ2-5,TRBV7-7,once,TGTGCTAGCAGCTCCCCCGGAGGGCTAGCGGGAAGCAAGACCCAGTACTTC,CASSSPGGLAGSKTQYF
.,TRBJ2-7,TRBV9,once,TGTGCCAGCAGCGTAGGGGGGATCTCCGAGCAGTACTTC,CASSVGGISEQYF
.,TRBJ2-1,TRBV18,.,TGTGCCAGCTCACCACCGGGGTCGGGCAATGAGCAGTTCTTC,CASSPPGSGNEQFF
TRBD1,TRBJ1-2,TRBV28,.,TGTGCCAGCAGTTTATGGGGGACAGCCTTAGCTAACTATGGCTACACCTTC,CASSLWGTALANYGYTF
.,TRBJ2-1,TRBV9,.,TGTGCCAGCAGCGTCTCGGAGAGCTCCTACAATGAGCAGTTCTTC,CASSVSESSYNEQFF
.,TRBJ2-2,TRBV27,.,TGTGCCAGCAGTTTATACCCGACAGGGAACACCGGGGAGCTGTTTTTT,CASSLYPTGNTGELFF
.,TRBJ2-1,TRBV7-9,.,TGTGCCAGCCACAGGGAAAAGGGCCCAATGAAGCAGTTCTTC,CASHREKGPMKQFF
TRBD2,TRBJ2-5,TRBV18,.,TGTGCCAGCGGAGCAGGGACTAGGGAGACCCAGTACTTC,CASGAGTRETQYF
.,TRBJ2-5,TRBV5-1,.,TGCGCCAGCAGTTCCTATGGAGGGACCCAAGAGACCCAGTACTTC,CASSSYGGTQETQYF
TRBD2,TRBJ2-7,TRBV18,.,TGTGCCAGCTCACTGACTAGCGGGAGGGCCTTCGAGCAGTACTTC,CASSLTSGRAFEQYF
TRBD1,TRBJ2-7,TRBV28,.,TGTGCCACCAGGGTGAACAGGGGATACGAGCAGTACTTC,CATRVNRGYEQYF
.,TRBJ1-5,TRBV4-1,.,TGCGCCAGCAGCCAAGATTCTGCGTCACTTAATCAGCCCCAGCATTTT,CASSQDSASLNQPQHF
TRBD2,TRBJ2-1,TRBV19,.,TGTGCCAGTAGTATAGGTGGCGGGAGAAGCAATGAGCAGTTCTTC,CASSIGGGRSNEQFF
.,TRBJ2-5,TRBV4-1,.,TGCGCCAGCAGCCAACTAGCGATAAAAGAGACCCAGTACTTC,CASSQLAIKETQYF
TRBD2,TRBJ2-3,TRBV5-4,.,TGTGCCAGCAGCTCACCCACTAGCGGGAGACAAACAGATACGCAGTATTTT,CASSSPTSGRQTDTQYF
TRBD2,TRBJ2-1,TRBV2,.,TGTGCCAGCAGTGAACGCCTAGCGGGACGCCTCCTCAATGAGCAGTTCTTC,CASSERLAGRLLNEQFF
.,TRBJ1-5,TRBV6-5,.,TGTGCCAGCAGTCCTTCAAGCAATCAGCCCCAGCATTTT,CASSPSSNQPQHF
.,TRBJ2-5,TRBV15,.,TGTGCCACCAGCAGAGGCGGGGCGGGCCAAGAGACCCAGTACTTC,CATSRGGAGQETQYF
TRBD1,TRBJ2-1,TRBV9,.,TGTGCCAGCAGCGTCGGACAGGGAATCTACAATGAGCAGTTCTTC,CASSVGQGIYNEQFF
TRBD2,TRBJ2-7,TRBV7-9,.,TGTGCCAGCAGCTTAGCCGGCGGAGCGGGAGTCTACGAGCAGTACTTC,CASSLAGGAGVYEQYF
.,TRBJ1-5,TRBV6-6,.,TGTGCCAGCAGTTACATGGCGGGTTCGGGCAATCAGCCCCAGCATTTT,CASSYMAGSGNQPQHF
.,TRBJ1-4,TRBV4-3,.,TGCGCCAGCAGCCAAGATTGGGGGGTTAGTGAAAAACTGTTTTTT,CASSQDWGVSEKLFF